The next 10 T cell receptor beta chains were all read from a single sample in a study of CD8+ T cells in alopecia areata. RNA was isolated and reverse transcribed to cDNA, the sequencing template. Assay: immunoSEQ multiplex PCR; the TCRdb copy retains only in-frame clones and omits some. The sample contains about 1,500 clones, none of them singletons. The source material was lesional skin. The source is a C3H/HeJ mouse with alopecia areata. This strain has MHC haplotype H2-k.

This clone was detected many times. Mouse names are used for the genes. The read comes to an end 4 residues before the CDR3 does, leaving the germline J gene to fill in the end. The chain uses TRBV1 and TRBJ1-4; D might be TRBD1 (6 bases). CDR1 is NSQYPW and CDR2 is LRSPGD in the germline V gene (reference sequence). V dropped 0 bases and J dropped 5 bases, with 10 bases sitting between them. This CDR3 has 15 residues. Here the CDR3 reads CTCSADRGANERLFF. The CDR3 DNA, read in part, is TGCACCTGCAGTGCAGATCGGGGGGCGAACGAA.

In its sample, this clone is medium-sized. Genes and germline are mouse. The sequence runs out 4 residues before the end of the CDR3; the remainder is reconstructed from the germline J gene. The chain has TRBV1 and TRBJ2-1; D not resolved. This CDR3 region has 13 residues. Germline V gene data show CDR1 as NSQYPW and CDR2 as LRSPGD (reference sequence). Trimming stripped 2 bases from V and 4 bases from J, with 6 bases between. CDR3 amino acids: CTCSAMGYAEQFF. The covered CDR3 bases are TGCACCTGCAGTGCAATGGGTTATGCT.

Turning to this clone: The TCRdb protein fails to match the DNA translation at residue 9; the protein reported here was translated from the DNA. Gene names refer to mouse genes. The missing CDR3 end, 3 residues past where the read stops, is filled in from the germline J gene. The chain joins TRBV31 to TRBJ1-6; D may be TRBD1 (6 bases). TRBJ1-6 is given ORF status, its function remaining uncertain. CDR3 size: 12 residues. CDR1 and CDR2 (germline): GKSSPN, SITVG. V lost 0 bases to trimming and J lost 10 bases, with 7 bases between them. Partial CDR3 DNA: TGTGCCTGGAGTCTGAGGGGGTCGCCC. Translation: CAWSLRGSP. The complete CDR3 sequence is CAWSLRGSPLYF.

Points on this clone: TCRdb's protein does not match the DNA translation at residue 10; the protein provided is translated from the DNA. Gene names refer to mouse genes. The read stops 3 residues short of the end of the CDR3; the missing end is completed from the germline J gene. This chain connects TRBV19 to TRBJ1-6, with 7 nucleotides matching TRBD1. TRBJ1-6 is an ORF; its function is uncertain. Trimming at V came to 4 bases and at J to 10 bases, leaving 5 bases not matched to a gene. Germline V gene data show CDR1 as FNHDT and CDR2 as SITEND (reference sequence). This CDR3 is 13 amino acids long. The CDR3 spells CASSPPRGSPLYF. The part of the CDR3 DNA that was read is TGTGCCAGCAGTCCCCCCAGGGGGTCGCCC.

This clone was seen at least ten times. Gene names refer to mouse genes. The CDR3 end is not reached by the read, which stops 4 residues before it; the germline J gene fills it in. The chain is built from TRBV31 and TRBJ2-1; 11 nucleotides agree with TRBD2. This CDR3 contains 13 residues. Germline loops: CDR1 GKSSPN, CDR2 SITVG. The CDR3 sequence is CAWSTGGAAEQFF. The sequenced CDR3 bases are TGTGCCTGGAGTACTGGGGGGGCGGCT.

In this sample, this clone is medium-sized. Mouse names are used for the genes. The sample has other DNA sequences that encode this CDR3 too. The covered CDR3 bases are TGCACCTGCAGTGCAGGTGGGGGGGCTCCAGAA. The encoded protein is CTCSAGGGAPE. In full, the CDR3 reads CTCSAGGGAPETLYF. The chain carries TRBV1 and TRBJ2-3; 9 bases are shared with TRBD2. The read halts 4 residues ahead of the CDR3 end, with the missing end drawn from the germline J gene. V shed 1 base and J 4 bases; nucleotides not matched to a gene: 3. Per germline, CDR1 NSQYPW and CDR2 LRSPGD (reference sequence). This CDR3 is 15 amino acids long.

This clone occurred many times. Here the gene names and germline are mouse. The CDR3 end is not reached by the read, which stops 4 residues before it; the germline J gene fills it in. The V and J genes are TRBV13-3 and TRBJ2-1; the match to TRBD1 covers 11 bases. Germline V gene sequence: CDR1 NNHDY, CDR2 SYVADS. Trimming removed 0 bases from V and 3 bases from J; junction bases left unmatched: 2. This CDR3 is built from 16 residues. The CDR3: CASSDAGTGGYAEQFF. The sequenced CDR3 bases are TGTGCCAGCAGTGATGCAGGGACAGGGGGCTATGCT.

By proportion, this clone is medium-sized (0.01 to 0.1%). Gene names follow the mouse nomenclature. The CDR3 goes on 4 residues after the read ends, and that part is filled in from the germline J gene. The chain recombines TRBV19 with TRBJ1-4, with TRBD1 identical over 9 bases. The CDR3 spans 15 residues. CDR1 is FNHDT and CDR2 is SITEND in the germline V gene (reference sequence). Incomplete CDR3 DNA: TGTGCCAGCAGTATAGGGGACAGGGAAGGCGAA. Protein: CASSIGDREGE. The CDR3, in full, reads CASSIGDREGERLFF.

Turning to this clone: TCRdb's protein and the translated DNA diverge at residue 10; the protein reported here is the translation of the DNA. Mouse names are used for the genes. The CDR3 end lies 3 residues beyond the end of the read and is filled in from the germline J gene. The gene calls are TRBV16 and TRBJ1-6, with 7 bases identical to TRBD1. TRBJ1-6 is an open reading frame whose function is uncertain. CDR1 and CDR2 (germline): SGHSA, FRNQAP. There are 13 residues in the CDR3. Losses at the gene ends were 0 bases for V and 10 bases for J; bases not matched to a gene: 0. The CDR3 is CASSLDRGSPLYF. The DNA read from the CDR3 is TGTGCAAGCAGCTTAGACAGGGGGTCGCCC.

This clone was counted many times. Here the gene names and germline are mouse. The CDR3 is cut off 4 residues early in the read; its end comes from the germline J gene. This chain connects TRBV13-2 to TRBJ2-7; 9 nucleotides agree with TRBD2. J lost 0 bases, V lost 5 bases, and 6 bases had no gene match. The germline V gene encodes CDR1 NNHNN and CDR2 SYGAGS (reference sequence). This CDR3 spans 15 amino acids. The part of the CDR3 DNA that was read is TGTGCCAGCGGGGCCCTTGGGGGGGCCTCCTAT. Translating it yields CASGALGGASY. The CDR3 as a whole reads CASGALGGASYEQYF.